This TCR beta chain was sequenced during a study of cytomegalovirus exposure and HLA in healthy donors. General study results and limits: Analyzed later, most CMV-associated TCR beta chains appeared HLA-restricted. Through in vitro validation, a few CMV-associated chains were shown to be specific for CMV antigens.

The ends were cut back, 2 bases at V and 3 bases at J, with 16 bases in the middle. CDR1 is KGHSH, CDR2 LQKENI, per germline. The CDR3 totals 17 residues. Details on this clone: Antigen: not known.

PCR employed 60 Vbeta and 13 Jbeta primers. Profiled with immunoSEQ multiplex PCR; TCRdb holds only in-frame clones, not every one. This table holds approximately 160,000 clones, 77% found once. The sequenced sample was PBMCs. The sequence derives from a woman in her 30s in good health and CMV-seropositive. The chain recombines TRBV18 with TRBJ1-4, with D possibly being TRBD1 (6 bases). The CDR3 nucleotides read TGTGCCAGCTCACCAAGGGGACACTCCTCAGCTAATGAAAAACTGTTTTTT. Translated, it gives CASSPRGHSSANEKLFF.